This note documents a single T cell receptor beta chain sequence. Its antigen is undetermined. Sequencing used immunoSEQ version 4 in survey mode. Clones were read by immunoSEQ multiplex PCR, and TCRdb kept only the in-frame ones, dropping some. Of 25,000 to 35,000 clones detected, about four fifths appear once; the ten largest clones hold about 0.83%. The stimulus was lysate of CMV-infected fibroblasts, about 10 ug/mL. Memory cells lacking CD40L and CD69 with high CD45RO were sorted. The record originates from a study of persistence of HIV-infected CD4 T cells. On the study more broadly: Multiple blood draws of up to 180 mL, except two donors with single leukapheresis.

The CDR3 length is 17 residues. Unmatched junction bases numbered 8, after V lost 4 bases and J lost 0 bases. The germline V gene has CDR1 SGDLS and CDR2 YYNGEE. The V and J genes are TRBV9 and TRBJ2-3; 10 bases agree with TRBD2. The specimen comprised CD4+ T cells sorted from PBMCs after 18-hour stimulation, sampled from a patient who received antiretroviral therapy. The receptor comes from an adult man with HIV who was CMV-seropositive. CDR3 nucleotide sequence: TGTGCCAGCAGCCTATCAGCGGGGGGGCGGAGCACAGATACGCAGTATTTT. Translating it yields CASSLSAGGRSTDTQYF.